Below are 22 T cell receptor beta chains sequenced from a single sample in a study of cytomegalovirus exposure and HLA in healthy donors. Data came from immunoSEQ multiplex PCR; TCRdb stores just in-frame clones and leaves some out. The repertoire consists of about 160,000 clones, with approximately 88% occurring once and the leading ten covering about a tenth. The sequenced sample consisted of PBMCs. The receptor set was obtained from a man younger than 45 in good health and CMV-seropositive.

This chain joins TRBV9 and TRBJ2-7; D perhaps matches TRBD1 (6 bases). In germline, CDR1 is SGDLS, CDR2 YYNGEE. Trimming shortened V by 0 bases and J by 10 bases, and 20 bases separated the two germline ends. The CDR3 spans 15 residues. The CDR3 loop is CASSVGTQGTSQQYF. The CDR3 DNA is TGTGCCAGCAGCGTAGGGACACAGGGAACGTCGCAACAGTACTTC.

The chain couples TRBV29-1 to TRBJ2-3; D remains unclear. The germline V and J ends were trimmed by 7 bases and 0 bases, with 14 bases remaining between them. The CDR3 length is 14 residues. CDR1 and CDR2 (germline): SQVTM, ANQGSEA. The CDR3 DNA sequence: TGCAGCGCCACACCGTCTTCTAGCACAGATACGCAGTATTTT. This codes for CSATPSSSTDTQYF.

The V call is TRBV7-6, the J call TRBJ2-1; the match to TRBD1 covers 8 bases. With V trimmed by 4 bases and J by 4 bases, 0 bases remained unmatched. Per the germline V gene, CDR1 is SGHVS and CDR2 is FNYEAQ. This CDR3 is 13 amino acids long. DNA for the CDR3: TGTGCCAGCAGCTGGGACAGGTACAATGAGCAGTTCTTC. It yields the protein CASSWDRYNEQFF.

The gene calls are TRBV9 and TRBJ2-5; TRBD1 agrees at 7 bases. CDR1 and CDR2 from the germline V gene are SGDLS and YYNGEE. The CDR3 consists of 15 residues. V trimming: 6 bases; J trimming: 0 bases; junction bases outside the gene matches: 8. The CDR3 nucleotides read TGTGCCAGCACCCAAGGGGGCGGAGACCAAGAGACCCAGTACTTC. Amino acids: CASTQGGGDQETQYF.

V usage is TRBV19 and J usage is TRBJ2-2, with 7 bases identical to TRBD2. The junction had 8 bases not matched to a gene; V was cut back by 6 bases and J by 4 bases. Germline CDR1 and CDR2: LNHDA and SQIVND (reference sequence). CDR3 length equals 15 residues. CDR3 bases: TGTGCCAGTAGAGGGCGGCGGGAGCCCACCGGGGAGCTGTTTTTT. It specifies CASRGRREPTGELFF.

CDR3 coding DNA: TGTGCCAGCAGCTTGGATTACTACACAGATACGCAGTATTTT. Protein product: CASSLDYYTDTQYF. V gene TRBV5-5 combines with J gene TRBJ2-3, with D hard to call. Germline V gene data show CDR1 as SGHKS and CDR2 as YYEKEE (reference sequence). V was cut by 0 bases and J by 2 bases, with 7 bases left in between. This CDR3 contains 14 residues.

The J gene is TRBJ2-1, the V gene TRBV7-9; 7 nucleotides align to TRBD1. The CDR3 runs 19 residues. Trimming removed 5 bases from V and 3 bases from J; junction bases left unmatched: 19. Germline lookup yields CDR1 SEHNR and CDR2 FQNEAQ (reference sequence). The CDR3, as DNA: TGTGCCAGCAGCGCCTGGGACAGCGTTACCAGGTTAGTCTACAATGAGCAGTTCTTC. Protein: CASSAWDSVTRLVYNEQFF.

The CDR3, as DNA: TGTGCCAGCAGCCCGGGACTAGCGGGGGCCGGGGAGCTGTTTTTT. The encoded protein is CASSPGLAGAGELFF. V is TRBV9 and J is TRBJ2-2, with TRBD2 matching over 14 bases. Germline-derived CDR1 and CDR2 are SGDLS and YYNGEE. V shed 4 bases and J 6 bases; nucleotides not matched to a gene: 2. The CDR3 runs 15 residues.

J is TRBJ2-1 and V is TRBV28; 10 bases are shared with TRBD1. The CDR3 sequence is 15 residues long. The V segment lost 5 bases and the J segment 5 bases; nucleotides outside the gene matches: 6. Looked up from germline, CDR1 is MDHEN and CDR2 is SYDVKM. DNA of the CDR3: TGTGCCAGCAGTGTGCCGGGACAGGGGAACAATGAGCAGTTCTTC. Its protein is CASSVPGQGNNEQFF.

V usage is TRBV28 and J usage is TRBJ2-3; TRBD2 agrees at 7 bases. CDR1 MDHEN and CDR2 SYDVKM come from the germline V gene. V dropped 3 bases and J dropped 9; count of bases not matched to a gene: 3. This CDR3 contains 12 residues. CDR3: CASSLRLATQYF. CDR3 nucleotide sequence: TGTGCCAGCAGTTTGAGACTAGCAACGCAGTATTTT.

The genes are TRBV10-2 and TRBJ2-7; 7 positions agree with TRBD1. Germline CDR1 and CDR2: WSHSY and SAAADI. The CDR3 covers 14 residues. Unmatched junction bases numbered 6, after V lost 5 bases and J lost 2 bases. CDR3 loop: CASSYPGQTYEQYF. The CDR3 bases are TGCGCCAGCAGTTACCCGGGACAGACCTACGAGCAGTACTTC.

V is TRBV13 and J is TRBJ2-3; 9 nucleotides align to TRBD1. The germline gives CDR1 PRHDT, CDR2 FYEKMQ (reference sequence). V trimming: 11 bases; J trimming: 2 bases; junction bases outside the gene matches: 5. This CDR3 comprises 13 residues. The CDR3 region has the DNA TGTGCCGCCGGGGACAGGGCCACAGATACGCAGTATTTT. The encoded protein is CAAGDRATDTQYF.

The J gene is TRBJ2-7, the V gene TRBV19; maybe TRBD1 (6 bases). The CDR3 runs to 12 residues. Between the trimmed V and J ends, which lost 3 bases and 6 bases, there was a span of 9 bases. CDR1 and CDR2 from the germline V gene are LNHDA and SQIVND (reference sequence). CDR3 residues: CASSIQGSEQYF. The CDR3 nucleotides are TGTGCCAGTAGTATTCAGGGGTCCGAGCAGTACTTC.

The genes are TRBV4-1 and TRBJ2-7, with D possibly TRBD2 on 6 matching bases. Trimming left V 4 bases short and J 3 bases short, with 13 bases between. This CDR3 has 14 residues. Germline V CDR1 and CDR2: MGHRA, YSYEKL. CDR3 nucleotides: TGCGCCAGCAGCCCGGACTATTTACGCTACGAGCAGTACTTC. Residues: CASSPDYLRYEQYF.

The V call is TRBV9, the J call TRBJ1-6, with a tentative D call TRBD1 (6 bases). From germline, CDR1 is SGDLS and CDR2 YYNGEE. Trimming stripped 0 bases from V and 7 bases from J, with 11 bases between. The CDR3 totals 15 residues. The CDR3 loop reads CASSVDGGANSPLHF. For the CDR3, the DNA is TGTGCCAGCAGCGTAGACGGGGGGGCAAATTCACCCCTCCACTTT.

In nucleotides, the CDR3 is TGTGCCAGTATTAGTTCGGGACTAGCGGGGGCGAACACCGGGGAGCTGTTTTTT. Protein sequence: CASISSGLAGANTGELFF. This chain joins TRBV19 and TRBJ2-2; 14 nucleotides match TRBD2. The CDR3 totals 18 residues. V shed 7 bases and J 0 bases; nucleotides not matched to a gene: 7. The V gene's germline CDR1 is LNHDA and CDR2 SQIVND (reference sequence).

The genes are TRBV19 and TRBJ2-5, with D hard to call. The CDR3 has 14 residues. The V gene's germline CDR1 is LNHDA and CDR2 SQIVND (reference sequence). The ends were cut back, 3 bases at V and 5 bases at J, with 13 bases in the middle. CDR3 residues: CASSMSFGAETQYF. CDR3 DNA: TGTGCCAGTAGTATGAGTTTCGGAGCGGAGACCCAGTACTTC. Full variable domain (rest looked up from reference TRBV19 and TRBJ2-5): DGGITQSPKYLFRKEGQNVTLSCEQNLNHDAMYWYRQDPGQGLRLIYYSQIVNDFQKGDIAEGYSVSREKKESFPLTVTSAQKNPTAFYLCASSMSFGAETQYFGPGTRLLVL.

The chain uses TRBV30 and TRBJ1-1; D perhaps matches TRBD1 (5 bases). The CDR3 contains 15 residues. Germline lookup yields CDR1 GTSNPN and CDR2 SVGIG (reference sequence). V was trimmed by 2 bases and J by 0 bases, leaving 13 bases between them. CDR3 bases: TGTGCCTGGAGTACCTGGGGCACCATGAACACTGAAGCTTTCTTT. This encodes CAWSTWGTMNTEAFF.

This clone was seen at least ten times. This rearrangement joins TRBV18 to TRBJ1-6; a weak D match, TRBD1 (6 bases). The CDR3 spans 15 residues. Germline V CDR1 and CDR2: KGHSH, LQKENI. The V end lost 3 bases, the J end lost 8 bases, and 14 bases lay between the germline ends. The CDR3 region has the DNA TGTGCCAGCTCACCCAGGGACATTGGGGATTCACCCCTCCACTTT. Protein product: CASSPRDIGDSPLHF.

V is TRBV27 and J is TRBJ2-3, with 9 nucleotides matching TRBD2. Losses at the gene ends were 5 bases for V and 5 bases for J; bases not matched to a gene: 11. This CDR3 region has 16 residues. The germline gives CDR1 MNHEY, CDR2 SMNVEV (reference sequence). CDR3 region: CASSLLAGSTRDTQYF. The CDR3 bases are TGTGCCAGCAGTCTCCTAGCGGGATCCACCAGAGATACGCAGTATTTT.

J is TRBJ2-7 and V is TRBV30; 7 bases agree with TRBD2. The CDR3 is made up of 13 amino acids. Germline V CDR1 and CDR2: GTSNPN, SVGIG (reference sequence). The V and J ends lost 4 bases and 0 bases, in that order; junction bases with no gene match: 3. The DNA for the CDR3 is TGTGCCTGGACTAGCGGTAGCTCCTACGAGCAGTACTTC. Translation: CAWTSGSSYEQYF. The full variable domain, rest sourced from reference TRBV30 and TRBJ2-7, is SQTIHQWPATLVQPVGSPLSLECTVEGTSNPNLYWYRQAAGRGLQLLFYSVGIGQISSEVPQNLSASRPQDRQFILSSKKLLLSDSGFYLCAWTSGSSYEQYFGPGTRLTVT.

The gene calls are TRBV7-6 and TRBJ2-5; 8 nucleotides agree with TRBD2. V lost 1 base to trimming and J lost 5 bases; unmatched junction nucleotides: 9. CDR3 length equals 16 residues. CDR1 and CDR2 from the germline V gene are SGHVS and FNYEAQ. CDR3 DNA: TGTGCCAGCAGCTTAGAGCCGGGGGGGCTGGGGGAGACCCAGTACTTC. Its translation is CASSLEPGGLGETQYF.